This T cell receptor beta chain was captured in a study of blood T cells in healthy people across ages. This clonotype was picked up many times. Next came a second PCR, run for about 7 to 12 cycles, which used a sample-barcoded 5' primer along with a J-beta primer mix. TCRdb re-analysed the 5' RACE reads in MiXCR, keeping a single row per CDR3 protein. In the table there are approximately 1.5 million distinct CDR3 sequences, 34% of which are singletons. From germline, CDR1 is DFQATT and CDR2 SNEGSKA (reference sequence). J lost 4 bases, V lost 7 bases, and 11 bases had no gene match. The CDR3 totals 15 residues.

This chain joins TRBV20-1 and TRBJ2-7, with 12 bases lining up with TRBD1. The source is a woman in her 30s in good health. The sample comprised blood. The CDR3 is CSVRLPGQGAYEQYF. The CDR3 DNA follows: TGCAGTGTTCGACTTCCGGGACAGGGGGCTTACGAGCAGTACTTC.